This T cell receptor (beta chain) comes out of a study of regulatory T cells in long-lasting Graves disease. The study, taken as a whole, reports: Relative to newly diagnosed Graves' patients, persistent ones had lower TCR diversity.

This clonotype was observed many times. Its antigen is unidentified. The authors built TCR beta libraries using iRepertoire HTBI primers and Arm-PCR of CDR3 regions. In TCRdb, the multiplex PCR reads were re-called with MiXCR into one record per CDR3 protein. The sample has 390,000 or so distinct CDR3 sequences; approximately 12% are singletons. Documented time point: newly diagnosed GD, antithyroid drugs for less than 3 months. Extracted RNA from PBMCs served as the source of the TCR library. The germline gives CDR1 SQVTM, CDR2 ANQGSEA. This CDR3 contains 13 residues. V lost 5 bases to trimming and J lost 5 bases, with 15 bases between them. Another study also made use of these data, one on T cells in Graves' hyperthyroidism and ophthalmopathy. According to that study: The HTBI primer set was used in a first-round RT-PCR of the TCR CDR3.

This TCR was recovered from a woman aged 18-30 years with Graves disease. Here the sequenced sample was peripheral blood mononuclear cells (PBMCs), taken at new diagnosis, from a patient treated with antithyroid drugs. This chain links TRBV29-1 with TRBJ2-5; possibly TRBD2 for D (6 bases). The CDR3 coding sequence is TGCAGCGTTAATACTGGACGGGGGGAGACCCAGTACTTC. It translates to CSVNTGRGETQYF.